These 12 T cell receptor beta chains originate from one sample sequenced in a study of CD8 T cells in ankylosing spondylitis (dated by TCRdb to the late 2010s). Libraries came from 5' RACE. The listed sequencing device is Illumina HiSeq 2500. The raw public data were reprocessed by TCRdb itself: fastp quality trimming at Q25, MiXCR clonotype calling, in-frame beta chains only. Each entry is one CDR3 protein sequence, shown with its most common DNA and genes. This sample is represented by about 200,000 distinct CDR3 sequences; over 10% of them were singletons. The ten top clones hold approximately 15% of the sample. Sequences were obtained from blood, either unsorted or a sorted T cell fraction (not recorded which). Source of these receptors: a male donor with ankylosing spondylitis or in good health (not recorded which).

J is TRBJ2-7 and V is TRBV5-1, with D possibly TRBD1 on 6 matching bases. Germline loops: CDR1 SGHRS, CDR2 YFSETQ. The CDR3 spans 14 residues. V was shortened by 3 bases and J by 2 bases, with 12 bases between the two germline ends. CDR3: CASSSTGAPYEQYF. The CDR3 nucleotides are TGCGCCAGCAGCTCGACAGGAGCCCCCTACGAGCAGTACTTC.

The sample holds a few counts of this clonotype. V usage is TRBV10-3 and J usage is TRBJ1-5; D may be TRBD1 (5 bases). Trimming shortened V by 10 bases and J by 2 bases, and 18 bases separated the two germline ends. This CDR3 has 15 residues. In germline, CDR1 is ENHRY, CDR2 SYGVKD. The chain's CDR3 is CATRDGPGGNQPQHF. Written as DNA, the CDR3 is TGTGCCACCCGGGACGGACCTGGGGGCAATCAGCCCCAGCATTTT.

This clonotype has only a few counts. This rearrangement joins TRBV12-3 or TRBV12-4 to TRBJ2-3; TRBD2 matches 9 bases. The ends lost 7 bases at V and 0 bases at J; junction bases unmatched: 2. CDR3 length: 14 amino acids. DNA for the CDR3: TGTGCCAGCATCAGCGGGGGGAGCACAGATACGCAGTATTTT. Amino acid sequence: CASISGGSTDTQYF.

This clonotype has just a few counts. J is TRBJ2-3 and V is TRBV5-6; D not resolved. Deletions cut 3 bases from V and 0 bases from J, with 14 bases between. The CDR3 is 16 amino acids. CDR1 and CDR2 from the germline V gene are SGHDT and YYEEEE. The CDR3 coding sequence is TGTGCCAGCAGCTACCAGGATAATGCTAGCACAGATACGCAGTATTTT. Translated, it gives CASSYQDNASTDTQYF.

The CDR3: CAGGEGANTGELFF. The DNA of the CDR3 is TGTGCCGGCGGAGAGGGGGCGAACACCGGGGAGCTGTTTTTT. This chain connects TRBV12-3 or TRBV12-4 to TRBJ2-2, with a possible D match to TRBD1 (6 bases). CDR3 size: 14 residues. V shed 11 bases and J shed 0 bases, with 13 bases lying between them.

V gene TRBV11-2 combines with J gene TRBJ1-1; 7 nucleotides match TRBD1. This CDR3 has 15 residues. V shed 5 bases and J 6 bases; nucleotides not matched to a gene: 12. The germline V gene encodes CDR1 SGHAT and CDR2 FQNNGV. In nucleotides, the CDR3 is TGTGCCAGCAGCGCCCGTCAGGGGGTCGCGGCTGAAGCTTTCTTT. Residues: CASSARQGVAAEAFF.

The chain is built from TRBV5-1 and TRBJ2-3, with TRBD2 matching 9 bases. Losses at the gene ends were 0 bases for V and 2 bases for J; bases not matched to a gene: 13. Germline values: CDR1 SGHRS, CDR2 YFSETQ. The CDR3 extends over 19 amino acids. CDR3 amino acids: CASSLAGKRGATDTDTQYF. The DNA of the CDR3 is TGCGCCAGCAGCTTGGCCGGCAAGCGGGGGGCCACTGACACAGATACGCAGTATTTT. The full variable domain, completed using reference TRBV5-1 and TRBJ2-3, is KAGVTQTPRYLIKTRGQQVTLSCSPISGHRSVSWYQQTPGQGLQFLFEYFSETQRNKGNFPGRFSGRQFSNSRSEMNVSTLELGDSALYLCASSLAGKRGATDTDTQYFGPGTRLTVL.

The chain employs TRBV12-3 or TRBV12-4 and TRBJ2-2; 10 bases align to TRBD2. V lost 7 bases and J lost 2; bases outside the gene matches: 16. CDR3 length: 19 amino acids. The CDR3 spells CASTLYLAGDVGNTGELFF. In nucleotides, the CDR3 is TGTGCCAGCACCCTATATCTAGCGGGAGACGTCGGAAACACCGGGGAGCTGTTTTTT.

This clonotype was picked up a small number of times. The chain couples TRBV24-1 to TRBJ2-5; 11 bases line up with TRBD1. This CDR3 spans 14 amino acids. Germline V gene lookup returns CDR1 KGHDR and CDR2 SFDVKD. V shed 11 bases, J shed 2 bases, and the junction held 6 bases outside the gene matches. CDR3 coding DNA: TGTGCCATCGGGACAGGGGGTGATCAAGAGACCCAGTACTTC. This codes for CAIGTGGDQETQYF.

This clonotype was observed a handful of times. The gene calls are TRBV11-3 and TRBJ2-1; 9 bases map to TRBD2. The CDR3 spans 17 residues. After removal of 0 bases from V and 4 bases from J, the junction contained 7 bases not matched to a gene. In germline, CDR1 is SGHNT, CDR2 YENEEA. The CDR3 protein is CASSLDRSSGVYNEQFF. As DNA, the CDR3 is TGTGCCAGCAGCTTAGATCGGTCTAGCGGGGTGTACAATGAGCAGTTCTTC.

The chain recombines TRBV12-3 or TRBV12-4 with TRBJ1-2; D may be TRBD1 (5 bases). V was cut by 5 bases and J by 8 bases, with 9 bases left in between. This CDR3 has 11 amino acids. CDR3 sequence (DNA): TGTGCCAGCAGTGGGGGGAGGGGCTACACCTTC. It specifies CASSGGRGYTF.

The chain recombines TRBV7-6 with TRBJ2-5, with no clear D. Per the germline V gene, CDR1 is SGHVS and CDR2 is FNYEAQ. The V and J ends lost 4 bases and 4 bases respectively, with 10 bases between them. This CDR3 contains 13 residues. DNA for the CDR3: TGTGCCAGCAGCTGGAGATGGTTAGAGACCCAGTACTTC. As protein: CASSWRWLETQYF.